The next 30 T cell receptor beta chains were all read from a single sample in a study of cytomegalovirus exposure and HLA in healthy donors. Primers for the PCR totalled 60 Vbeta and 13 Jbeta. Assay: immunoSEQ multiplex PCR; the TCRdb copy retains only in-frame clones and omits some. The sample lists under 200,000 clones, around four fifths occurring once. Input material: PBMCs. All receptors derive from a woman aged 18 to 35 in good health and CMV-seronegative.

This chain uses TRBV19 with TRBJ1-5, with D possibly matching TRBD1 (5 bases). This CDR3 is 14 amino acids long. CDR1 and CDR2 from the germline V gene are LNHDA and SQIVND (reference sequence). Between the trimmed V and J ends, which lost 5 bases and 1 base, there was a span of 9 bases. The CDR3 nucleotides read TGTGCCAGTAGTGGCAGGGTGAGCAATCAGCCCCAGCATTTT. Residues: CASSGRVSNQPQHF.

The CDR3 DNA sequence: TGTGCCACCAGCAGTTTAGGGGCCTCGTCCTATGGCTACACCTTC. As protein: CATSSLGASSYGYTF. The V gene is TRBV15, the J gene TRBJ1-2; D is possibly TRBD1 (5 bases). Trimming pared 3 bases from V and 4 bases from J, leaving 15 bases between. The CDR3 is 15 residues long. Germline CDR1 and CDR2: LNHNV and YYDKDF (reference sequence).

This clone has a single count. The chain couples TRBV19 to TRBJ2-5, with 11 bases lining up with TRBD2. Trimming took 3 bases from V and 5 from J; bases not matched to a gene: 8. The germline V gene encodes CDR1 LNHDA and CDR2 SQIVND (reference sequence). The CDR3 loop spans 16 amino acids. The chain's CDR3 is CASSMASGGLGETQYF. The CDR3 nucleotides are TGTGCCAGTAGTATGGCTAGCGGGGGGCTTGGGGAGACCCAGTACTTC.

This clone turned up a few times. The genes are TRBV28 and TRBJ2-5; TRBD2 aligns across 9 bases. With 5 bases clipped from V and 5 bases from J, the junction kept 15 bases outside the gene matches. Germline CDR1 and CDR2: MDHEN and SYDVKM. The CDR3 totals 17 residues. CDR3: CASSDQREVFIRETQYF. The CDR3 nucleotides are TGTGCCAGCAGTGACCAGCGGGAGGTATTTATTCGGGAGACCCAGTACTTC.

The V and J genes are TRBV4-1 and TRBJ2-5; D uncertain. The CDR3 is made up of 13 amino acids. V lost 2 bases and J lost 2, with 6 bases in between. Germline V gives CDR1 MGHRA, CDR2 YSYEKL. The CDR3 loop is CASSQTWQETQYF. The DNA of the CDR3 is TGCGCCAGCAGCCAAACATGGCAAGAGACCCAGTACTTC.

V gene TRBV4-1 combines with J gene TRBJ1-5; no definite D call. The V end lost 4 bases, the J end lost 0 bases, and 13 bases lay between the germline ends. The CDR3 is made up of 16 amino acids. Per germline, CDR1 MGHRA and CDR2 YSYEKL. In nucleotides, the CDR3 is TGCGCCAGCAGCCGATCACACCCTCTTAGCAATCAGCCCCAGCATTTT. Amino acids: CASSRSHPLSNQPQHF.

The chain links TRBV9 to TRBJ2-5; 9 bases are a match to TRBD2. J lost 3 bases, V lost 4 bases, and 7 bases had no gene match. The CDR3 runs 15 residues. Germline CDR1 and CDR2: SGDLS and YYNGEE. CDR3 sequence (DNA): TGTGCCAGCAGCCCCAGTTTAGCGGGGGAAGAGACCCAGTACTTC. This codes for CASSPSLAGEETQYF.

The chain couples TRBV9 to TRBJ1-6; tentatively, D is TRBD1 (6 bases). This CDR3 is built from 16 residues. V was trimmed by 3 bases and J by 8 bases, leaving 18 bases between them. Germline CDR1 is SGDLS and CDR2 is YYNGEE. The CDR3 DNA sequence: TGTGCCAGCAGCGCCTCAGGGGCGCCGTTACATTCACCCCTCCACTTT. Its translation: CASSASGAPLHSPLHF.

The V and J genes are TRBV7-9 and TRBJ2-1; 9 positions agree with TRBD2. The germline V gene encodes CDR1 SEHNR and CDR2 FQNEAQ (reference sequence). The CDR3 is 19 amino acids. The V and J ends lost 4 bases and 0 bases, in that order; junction bases with no gene match: 13. CDR3 in DNA: TGTGCCAGCAGCTGGGGCGGTCTAGCGGGGAAGAGCTCCTACAATGAGCAGTTCTTC. It encodes CASSWGGLAGKSSYNEQFF.

This clone was counted only a few times. V usage is TRBV6-1 and J usage is TRBJ1-4; D is possibly TRBD1 (6 bases). The V gene lost 6 bases and the J gene lost 5 bases, with 16 bases spanning the gap. Germline V gene sequence: CDR1 MNHNS, CDR2 SASEGT. CDR3 length: 15 residues. CDR3 DNA sequence: TGTGCCAGCAGGGAATCAGGGGACGGAAATGAAAAACTGTTTTTT. Its protein is CASRESGDGNEKLFF.

The J gene is TRBJ2-7, the V gene TRBV5-4; D remains ambiguous. Germline V gene lookup returns CDR1 SGHNT and CDR2 YYREEE (reference sequence). The length of the CDR3 is 13 residues. Trimming shortened V by 1 base and J by 1 base, and 6 bases separated the two germline ends. This CDR3 reads CASSLINSYEQYF. DNA for the CDR3: TGTGCCAGCAGCTTGATTAATTCCTACGAGCAGTACTTC. The whole variable domain, filled in from reference TRBV5-4 and TRBJ2-7, reads ETGVTQSPTHLIKTRGQQVTLRCSSQSGHNTVSWYQQALGQGPQFIFQYYREEENGRGNFPPRFSGLQFPNYSSELNVNALELDDSALYLCASSLINSYEQYFGPGTRLTVT.

The chain has TRBV5-1 and TRBJ1-3, with a tentative D call TRBD1 (6 bases). Per the germline V gene, CDR1 is SGHRS and CDR2 is YFSETQ. Deletions cut 0 bases from V and 2 bases from J, with 12 bases between. The CDR3 length is 16 residues. CDR3 in amino acids: CASSLVAGDTGNTIYF. The CDR3 coding sequence is TGCGCCAGCAGCTTGGTCGCGGGGGACACTGGAAACACCATATATTTT.

The chain carries TRBV9 and TRBJ2-1, with 10 bases that match TRBD2. The CDR3 runs 14 residues. Germline CDR1 reads SGDLS; CDR2 reads YYNGEE. Losses at the gene ends were 1 base for V and 8 bases for J; bases not matched to a gene: 3. For the CDR3, the DNA is TGTGCCAGCAGCGTAAGCGGGAGGGTCGATGAGCAGTTCTTC. Residues: CASSVSGRVDEQFF.

V usage is TRBV4-2 and J usage is TRBJ2-1; 8 bases agree with TRBD1. Per germline, CDR1 LGHNA and CDR2 YNFKEQ. This CDR3 spans 15 amino acids. Losses at the gene ends were 4 bases for V and 4 bases for J; bases not matched to a gene: 6. The CDR3 DNA follows: TGTGCCAGCAGCCCCCGACAGGGGCCATACAATGAGCAGTTCTTC. Translating it yields CASSPRQGPYNEQFF.

The chain has TRBV5-4 and TRBJ2-1; TRBD1 matches 10 bases. Germline V CDR1 and CDR2: SGHNT, YYREEE (reference sequence). V shed 3 bases and J 7 bases; nucleotides not matched to a gene: 7. The CDR3 is 15 residues long. For the CDR3, the DNA is TGTGCCAGCAGCTCCGGGACAGGGGTAGGAAATGAGCAGTTCTTC. It specifies CASSSGTGVGNEQFF. The full variable domain, its missing parts supplied by reference TRBV5-4 and TRBJ2-1, is ETGVTQSPTHLIKTRGQQVTLRCSSQSGHNTVSWYQQALGQGPQFIFQYYREEENGRGNFPPRFSGLQFPNYSSELNVNALELDDSALYLCASSSGTGVGNEQFFGPGTRLTVL.

In its sample, this clone was seen once. The chain is built from TRBV19 and TRBJ1-1, with D unclear. Trimming removed 3 bases from V and 2 bases from J, with 13 bases in between. Germline V lookup: CDR1 LNHDA, CDR2 SQIVND (reference sequence). The CDR3 consists of 15 residues. The CDR3 sequence: CASSIGPSGNTEAFF. The DNA of the CDR3 is TGTGCCAGTAGTATCGGTCCGTCAGGCAACACTGAAGCTTTCTTT.

J is TRBJ2-4 and V is TRBV11-2; D is possibly TRBD2 (7 bases). In germline, CDR1 is SGHAT, CDR2 FQNNGV. CDR3 length: 15 amino acids. The V gene lost 5 bases and the J gene lost 9 bases, with 20 bases spanning the gap. The CDR3 protein is CASSNILGGHVIQYF. Here the CDR3 DNA reads TGTGCCAGCAGCAACATCCTCGGGGGGCATGTCATTCAGTACTTC. The complete variable domain, with remaining parts taken from reference TRBV11-2 and TRBJ2-4, reads EAGVAQSPRYKIIEKRQSVAFWCNPISGHATLYWYQQILGQGPKLLIQFQNNGVVDDSQLPKDRFSAERLKGVDSTLKIQPAKLEDSAVYLCASSNILGGHVIQYFGAGTRLSVL.

This clone was recorded a few times. The chain recombines TRBV18 with TRBJ1-1, with a possible D match to TRBD1 (5 bases). Germline CDR1 reads KGHSH; CDR2 reads LQKENI. The CDR3 runs to 17 residues. Trimming took off 4 bases at V and 3 bases at J, with 21 bases between the two ends. The CDR3: CASSRREAPGGDTEAFF. In DNA, the CDR3 is TGTGCCAGCTCACGTAGGGAAGCCCCGGGAGGGGACACTGAAGCTTTCTTT.

The chain recombines TRBV7-9 with TRBJ1-5; 7 bases are a match to TRBD1. The germline CDR1 and CDR2 sequences are SEHNR and FQNEAQ (reference sequence). V was pared by 3 bases and J by 0 bases, with 2 bases of the junction left unmatched. The CDR3 runs 15 residues. The CDR3 region has the DNA TGTGCCAGCAGCTTTGGGGACAGTAGCAATCAGCCCCAGCATTTT. Its protein product is CASSFGDSSNQPQHF.

This chain links TRBV19 with TRBJ1-2; possibly TRBD1 for D (5 bases). The CDR3 spans 13 residues. V was clipped by 7 bases and J by 9 bases, with 18 bases between them. CDR1 is LNHDA and CDR2 is SQIVND in the germline V gene (reference sequence). CDR3 DNA sequence: TGTGCCAGTAAAGACAGCCCCCTGGAAAGCTACACCTTC. It encodes CASKDSPLESYTF.

This sequence joins TRBV2 and TRBJ1-6; no firm D call. Trimming removed 5 bases at V and 8 bases at J, with 10 bases between. This CDR3 comprises 13 residues. Germline CDR1 SNHLY, CDR2 FYNNEI. The CDR3 protein is CASSSGVYSPLHF. The CDR3 coding sequence is TGTGCCAGCAGTAGCGGGGTTTATTCACCCCTCCACTTT.

The chain links TRBV5-1 to TRBJ1-4; TRBD1 aligns across 8 bases. Germline CDR1 reads SGHRS; CDR2 reads YFSETQ. With V trimmed by 4 bases and J by 7 bases, 6 bases remained unmatched. The CDR3 is 14 residues long. The CDR3 DNA is TGCGCCAGCAGCGCTACAGGGGGAGGTGAAAAACTGTTTTTT. Translating it yields CASSATGGGEKLFF.

The gene calls are TRBV19 and TRBJ2-1; D is undetermined. Germline V gene data show CDR1 as LNHDA and CDR2 as SQIVND (reference sequence). This CDR3 contains 12 residues. V lost 1 base and J lost 16, with 14 bases in between. The CDR3 region has the DNA TGTGCCAGTAGTATAGGCGCCCTACCCACTTTCTTC. Encoded protein: CASSIGALPTFF.

The chain uses TRBV19 and TRBJ1-5; unclear D gene. V was clipped by 8 bases and J by 3 bases, with 17 bases between them. There are 15 residues in the CDR3. CDR1 is LNHDA, CDR2 SQIVND, per germline (reference sequence). The CDR3 region is CASSAGGILNQPQHF. The CDR3 DNA reads TGTGCCAGTTCCGCAGGAGGGATTCTCAATCAGCCCCAGCATTTT.

The CDR3 DNA reads as TGTGCCAGCAGCCCACACAGGGGAGGCTATGGCTACACCTTC. It translates to CASSPHRGGYGYTF. This chain connects TRBV7-8 to TRBJ1-2, with 7 bases matching TRBD1. CDR1 and CDR2 from the germline V gene are SGHVS and FQNEAQ. J gave up 4 bases and V 5 bases, and 7 bases lay outside the gene matches. CDR3 length: 14 residues.

The chain is built from TRBV5-4 and TRBJ2-7; the D is unclear. Germline assignment: CDR1 SGHNT and CDR2 YYREEE (reference sequence). Between the trimmed V and J ends, which lost 4 bases and 3 bases, there was a span of 17 bases. The CDR3 spans 15 residues. The CDR3 loop reads CASSQPGQAHYEQYF. The CDR3 DNA is TGTGCCAGCAGCCAACCTGGGCAGGCCCACTACGAGCAGTACTTC.

The CDR3 region is CASRKRRTGSTEAFF. The CDR3 DNA is TGTGCCAGCAGAAAACGTAGGACAGGGAGCACTGAAGCTTTCTTT. This chain connects TRBV2 to TRBJ1-1; TRBD1 matches at 8 bases. The CDR3 spans 15 residues. Germline CDR1 reads SNHLY; CDR2 reads FYNNEI. The trim removed 6 bases at V and 4 bases at J, leaving 10 bases unmatched.

J is TRBJ2-6 and V is TRBV18; 10 bases map to TRBD1. Germline trimming cut 0 bases from V and 0 bases from J; bases unmatched to any gene: 2. This CDR3 has 18 residues. CDR1 and CDR2 from the germline V gene are KGHSH and LQKENI. CDR3 in DNA: TGTGCCAGCTCACCACCGACAGGGGGCGGCTCTGGGGCCAACGTCCTGACTTTC. It yields the protein CASSPPTGGGSGANVLTF. The full variable domain, with the rest looked up from reference TRBV18 and TRBJ2-6, is NAGVMQNPRHLVRRRGQEARLRCSPMKGHSHVYWYRQLPEEGLKFMVYLQKENIIDESGMPKERFSAEFPKEGPSILRIQQVVRGDSAAYFCASSPPTGGGSGANVLTFGAGSRLTVL.

The chain couples TRBV6-6 to TRBJ2-3; TRBD1 is a possible D gene (6 bases). This CDR3 comprises 13 residues. Trimming stripped 5 bases from V and 3 bases from J, with 9 bases between. The germline V gene has CDR1 MNHNY and CDR2 SVGAGI (reference sequence). DNA for the CDR3: TGTGCCAGCAGTCCGACAGGAACAGATACGCAGTATTTT. Translation: CASSPTGTDTQYF.

This chain links TRBV7-9 with TRBJ2-5; 10 nucleotides agree with TRBD2. This CDR3 region has 15 residues. The V gene end was trimmed by 5 bases and the J gene end by 5 bases; junction bases not matched to a gene: 8. Looked up from germline, CDR1 is SEHNR and CDR2 is FQNEAQ (reference sequence). The DNA for the CDR3 is TGTGCCAGCAGCCTTGATCTAGCGGGAGTGGAGACCCAGTACTTC. Its protein product is CASSLDLAGVETQYF.